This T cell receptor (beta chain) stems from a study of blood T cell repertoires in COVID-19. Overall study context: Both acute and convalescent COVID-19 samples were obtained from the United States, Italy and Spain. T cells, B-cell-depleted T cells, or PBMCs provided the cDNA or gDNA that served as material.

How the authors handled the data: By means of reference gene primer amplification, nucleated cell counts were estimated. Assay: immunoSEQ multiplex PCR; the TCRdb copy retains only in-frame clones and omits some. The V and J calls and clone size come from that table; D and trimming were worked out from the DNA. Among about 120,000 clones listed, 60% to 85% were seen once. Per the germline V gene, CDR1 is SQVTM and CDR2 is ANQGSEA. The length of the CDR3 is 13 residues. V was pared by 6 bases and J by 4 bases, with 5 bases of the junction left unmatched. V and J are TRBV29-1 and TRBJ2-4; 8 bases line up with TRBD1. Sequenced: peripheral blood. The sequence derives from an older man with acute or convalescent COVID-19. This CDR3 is CSVLDRVKNIQYF. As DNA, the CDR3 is TGCAGCGTCCTGGACAGGGTTAAAAACATTCAGTACTTC. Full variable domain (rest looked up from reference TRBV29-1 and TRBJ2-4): SAVISQKPSRDICQRGTSLTIQCQVDSQVTMMFWYRQQPGQSLTLIATANQGSEATYESGFVIDKFPISRPNLTFSTLTVSNMSPEDSSIYLCSVLDRVKNIQYFGAGTRLSVL.